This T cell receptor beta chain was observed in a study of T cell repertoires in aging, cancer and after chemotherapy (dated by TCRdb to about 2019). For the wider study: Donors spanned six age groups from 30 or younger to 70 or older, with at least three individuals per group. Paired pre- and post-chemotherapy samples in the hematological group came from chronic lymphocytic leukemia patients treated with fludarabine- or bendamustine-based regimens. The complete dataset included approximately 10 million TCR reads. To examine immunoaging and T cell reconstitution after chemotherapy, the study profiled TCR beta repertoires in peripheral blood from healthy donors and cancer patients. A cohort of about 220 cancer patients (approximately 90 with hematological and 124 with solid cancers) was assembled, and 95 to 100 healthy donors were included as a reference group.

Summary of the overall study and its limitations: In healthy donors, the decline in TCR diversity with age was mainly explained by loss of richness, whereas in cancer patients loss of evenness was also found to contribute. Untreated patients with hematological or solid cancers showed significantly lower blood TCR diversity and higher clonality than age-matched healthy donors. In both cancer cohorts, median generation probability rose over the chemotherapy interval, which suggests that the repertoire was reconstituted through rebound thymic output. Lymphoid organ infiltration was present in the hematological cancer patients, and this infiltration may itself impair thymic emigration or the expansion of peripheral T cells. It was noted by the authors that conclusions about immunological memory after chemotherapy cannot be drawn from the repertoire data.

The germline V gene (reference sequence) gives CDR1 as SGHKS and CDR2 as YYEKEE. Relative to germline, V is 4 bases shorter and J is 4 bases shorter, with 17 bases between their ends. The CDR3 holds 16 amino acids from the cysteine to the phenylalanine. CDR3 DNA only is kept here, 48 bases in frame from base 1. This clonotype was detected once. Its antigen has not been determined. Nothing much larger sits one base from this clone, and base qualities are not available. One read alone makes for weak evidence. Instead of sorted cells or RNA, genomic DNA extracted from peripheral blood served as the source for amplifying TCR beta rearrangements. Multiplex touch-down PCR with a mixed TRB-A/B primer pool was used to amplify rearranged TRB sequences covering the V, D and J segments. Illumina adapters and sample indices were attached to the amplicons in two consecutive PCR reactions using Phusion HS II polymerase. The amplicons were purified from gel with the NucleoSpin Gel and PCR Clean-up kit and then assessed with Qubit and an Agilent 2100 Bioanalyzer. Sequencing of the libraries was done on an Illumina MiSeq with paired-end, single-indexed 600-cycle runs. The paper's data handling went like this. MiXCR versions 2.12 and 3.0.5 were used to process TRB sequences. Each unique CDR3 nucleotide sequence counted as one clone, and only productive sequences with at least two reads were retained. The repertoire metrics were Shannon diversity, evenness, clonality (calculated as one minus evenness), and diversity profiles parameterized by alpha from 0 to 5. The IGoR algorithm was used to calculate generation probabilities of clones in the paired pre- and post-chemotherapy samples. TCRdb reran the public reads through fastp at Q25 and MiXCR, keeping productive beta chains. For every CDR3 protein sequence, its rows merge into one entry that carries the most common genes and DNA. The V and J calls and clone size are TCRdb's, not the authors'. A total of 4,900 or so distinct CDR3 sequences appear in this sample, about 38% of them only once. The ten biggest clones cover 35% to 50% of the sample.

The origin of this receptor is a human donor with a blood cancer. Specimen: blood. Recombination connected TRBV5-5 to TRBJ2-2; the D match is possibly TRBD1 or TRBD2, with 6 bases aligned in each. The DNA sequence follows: TGTGCCAGCAGCCCGGCCGGGGGCCTCAGCACCGGGGAGCTGTTTTTT. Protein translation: CASSPAGGLSTGELFF.